The clone carrying this T cell receptor beta chain was picked up many times. These data originate in a study of T cells after yellow fever vaccination. A 5'RACE template-switching step, the method used to make TCR cDNA, added a universal primer site and UMIs. TCRdb analysed the 5' RACE reads with MiXCR anew, one entry per CDR3 protein. Here the sample spans under 150,000 distinct CDR3 sequences, about 7.7% being singletons. This CDR3 is 12 amino acids long. V was shortened by 5 bases and J by 8 bases, with 10 bases between the two germline ends. The chain combines TRBV12-3 or TRBV12-4 with TRBJ2-4; TRBD1 is a possible D gene (5 bases). The sequence was obtained from a man under 40 who received the YFV17D yellow fever vaccine. The sequenced sample was CD4+ T cells sorted from PBMCs, obtained 5 days after the yellow fever booster vaccination. CDR3 protein: CASSPTRDIQYF. DNA of the CDR3: TGTGCCAGCAGTCCTACCAGGGACATTCAGTACTTC.